The 17 T cell receptor beta chains in this list originate from one sample, sequenced in a study of blood T cell repertoires in COVID-19. Libraries were prepared by immunoSEQ multiplex PCR; TCRdb keeps only in-frame clonotypes and omits some of them. Of around 230,000 clones listed, approximately 82% are singletons. The sequencing sample was made of peripheral blood. All receptors derive from a woman in her 70s with active or convalescent COVID-19.

The V and J genes are TRBV18 and TRBJ1-1, with D perhaps TRBD1 (6 bases). CDR3 length: 14 residues. V was pared by 2 bases and J by 3 bases, with 10 bases between. Germline CDR1 is KGHSH and CDR2 is LQKENI. CDR3 protein: CASSPVGHDTEAFF. CDR3 in DNA: TGTGCCAGCTCACCAGTGGGACACGACACTGAAGCTTTCTTT.

This clone came up a few times. The chain is built from TRBV6-5 and TRBJ2-3; a weak D match, TRBD2 (6 bases). Germline-derived CDR1 and CDR2 are MNHEY and SVGAGI. Trimming removed 4 bases from V and 1 base from J, with 9 bases in between. The CDR3 totals 14 residues. The CDR3 DNA is TGTGCCAGCAGTTGGGGGGAGGGCACAGATACGCAGTATTTT. Protein product: CASSWGEGTDTQYF.

The V gene is TRBV18, the J gene TRBJ2-3; TRBD2 matches 9 bases. Germline CDR1 is KGHSH and CDR2 is LQKENI. V gave up 3 bases and J gave up 3 bases; unmatched junction bases: 7. This CDR3 has 16 residues. The CDR3 DNA follows: TGTGCCAGCTCACCGGGACAGCTAGCGGGGACAGATACGCAGTATTTT. As protein: CASSPGQLAGTDTQYF.

CDR3: CASSLEGLADKTQYF. The CDR3 nucleotides are TGTGCCAGCAGCTTAGAGGGACTAGCGGACAAGACCCAGTACTTC. This chain uses TRBV7-6 with TRBJ2-5; 11 bases fit TRBD2. V was pared by 1 base and J by 6 bases, with 4 bases of the junction left unmatched. Germline values: CDR1 SGHVS, CDR2 FNYEAQ. CDR3 length equals 15 residues.

This clone was detected only once. This chain joins TRBV5-4 and TRBJ1-4, with TRBD1 matching 8 bases. Germline CDR1 is SGHNT and CDR2 is YYREEE (reference sequence). The junction had 8 bases not matched to a gene; V was cut back by 3 bases and J by 7 bases. CDR3 length: 15 amino acids. CDR3 in DNA: TGTGCCAGCAGCTCGACTCAGGGGGCGGCTGAAAAACTGTTTTTT. Protein: CASSSTQGAAEKLFF.

This chain joins TRBV6-5 and TRBJ1-4; 8 bases agree with TRBD1. V gave up 5 bases and J gave up 5 bases; unmatched junction bases: 4. Germline V lookup: CDR1 MNHEY, CDR2 SVGAGI. CDR3 length: 14 residues. DNA of the CDR3: TGTGCCAGCAGTCAGGACAGGGCGAATGAAAAACTGTTTTTT. This encodes CASSQDRANEKLFF.

The V and J genes are TRBV9 and TRBJ1-2; TRBD1 agrees at 10 bases. Losses at the gene ends were 3 bases for V and 4 bases for J; bases not matched to a gene: 6. The CDR3 has 15 amino acids. Germline V gives CDR1 SGDLS, CDR2 YYNGEE. The CDR3 is CASSAGDRGAYGYTF. The CDR3, as DNA: TGTGCCAGCAGCGCCGGGGACAGGGGTGCCTATGGCTACACCTTC.

The chain has TRBV28 and TRBJ2-3; 8 nucleotides match TRBD2. V lost 8 bases to trimming and J lost 3 bases; unmatched junction nucleotides: 1. The germline CDR1 and CDR2 sequences are MDHEN and SYDVKM. The CDR3 is 12 residues long. The CDR3 nucleotides are TGTGCCAGCGCGGGAGGAACAGATACGCAGTATTTT. Its protein product is CASAGGTDTQYF. The whole variable domain, filled in from reference TRBV28 and TRBJ2-3, reads DVKVTQSSRYLVKRTGEKVFLECVQDMDHENMFWYRQDPGLGLRLIYFSYDVKMKEKGDIPEGYSVSREKKERFSLILESASTNQTSMYLCASAGGTDTQYFGPGTRLTVL.

The chain links TRBV3-1 (or the pseudogene TRBV3-2) to TRBJ2-1, with 13 bases identical to TRBD2. Germline CDR1 is LGHDT and CDR2 is YNNKEL (reference sequence). The ends lost 7 bases at V and 6 bases at J; junction bases unmatched: 6. The CDR3 is 15 residues long. In DNA, the CDR3 is TGTGCCAGCAAACCACTAGCGGGAGGGTCCAATGAGCAGTTCTTC. As protein: CASKPLAGGSNEQFF.

J is TRBJ2-5 and V is TRBV7-9, with 7 bases fitting TRBD2. This CDR3 is built from 16 residues. Germline V gene lookup returns CDR1 SEHNR and CDR2 FQNEAQ (reference sequence). V was pared by 0 bases and J by 4 bases, with 8 bases of the junction left unmatched. This chain's CDR3 is CASSLAVGREGETQYF. In DNA form, the CDR3 reads TGTGCCAGCAGCTTAGCGGTAGGCAGGGAGGGAGAGACCCAGTACTTC.

This clone came up once. The chain recombines TRBV7-2 with TRBJ1-4; D may be TRBD1 (5 bases). V was shortened by 5 bases and J by 0 bases, with 7 bases between the two germline ends. There are 14 residues in the CDR3. Germline V CDR1 and CDR2: SGHTA, FQGNSA. CDR3 in DNA: TGTGCCAGCAGCCAGGGTTCAACTAATGAAAAACTGTTTTTT. It codes for CASSQGSTNEKLFF.

This chain uses TRBV7-9 with TRBJ2-5; D possibly corresponds to TRBD2 (6 bases). The germline V gene encodes CDR1 SEHNR and CDR2 FQNEAQ (reference sequence). Trimming removed 2 bases at V and 2 bases at J, with 12 bases between. The CDR3 is made up of 15 amino acids. The CDR3 DNA follows: TGTGCCAGCAGCTTACGGCGGGGCCGACAAGAGACCCAGTACTTC. It is translated as CASSLRRGRQETQYF.

V and J are TRBV5-1 and TRBJ2-7, with TRBD2 as a possible D gene (5 bases). The length of the CDR3 is 15 residues. Per the germline V gene, CDR1 is SGHRS and CDR2 is YFSETQ. V lost 0 bases to trimming and J lost 3 bases, with 13 bases between them. The CDR3 nucleotides read TGCGCCAGCAGCTTGGCTCCCACGAGGGTCTACGAGCAGTACTTC. This codes for CASSLAPTRVYEQYF.

The chain joins TRBV6-6 to TRBJ2-3; 13 bases line up with TRBD2. This CDR3 comprises 16 residues. With V trimmed by 6 bases and J by 5 bases, 8 bases remained unmatched. The germline gives CDR1 MNHNY, CDR2 SVGAGI (reference sequence). The CDR3 bases are TGTGCCAGCAGAACGGGACTAGCGGGACGGATAGATACGCAGTATTTT. It encodes CASRTGLAGRIDTQYF.

CDR3 nucleotide sequence: TGTGCCAGCAGCTTCCGGGACAGGGATAACAATGAGCAGTTCTTC. Translated, it gives CASSFRDRDNNEQFF. V is TRBV9 and J is TRBJ2-1; 9 bases map to TRBD1. The germline V gene has CDR1 SGDLS and CDR2 YYNGEE. The CDR3 contains 15 residues. The ends lost 4 bases at V and 5 bases at J; junction bases unmatched: 7. Full variable domain (missing parts from reference TRBV9 and TRBJ2-1): DSGVTQTPKHLITATGQRVTLRCSPRSGDLSVYWYQQSLDQGLQFLIQYYNGEERAKGNILERFSAQQFPDLHSELNLSSLELGDSALYFCASSFRDRDNNEQFFGPGTRLTVL.

The chain employs TRBV11-2 and TRBJ2-7; 8 nucleotides line up with TRBD2. The CDR3 has 13 amino acids. With V trimmed by 1 base and J by 6 bases, 2 bases remained unmatched. Looked up from germline, CDR1 is SGHAT and CDR2 is FQNNGV. Here the CDR3 reads CASSLAGGGEQYF. DNA for the CDR3: TGTGCCAGCAGCTTAGCGGGAGGGGGCGAGCAGTACTTC.

The chain combines TRBV15 with TRBJ1-4, with 9 nucleotides matching TRBD1. From germline, CDR1 is LNHNV and CDR2 YYDKDF (reference sequence). Unmatched junction bases numbered 7, after V lost 3 bases and J lost 8 bases. This CDR3 is built from 15 residues. The CDR3 loop reads CATSSGQGFGEKLFF. CDR3 nucleotide sequence: TGTGCCACCAGCAGCGGACAGGGGTTCGGGGAAAAACTGTTTTTT.